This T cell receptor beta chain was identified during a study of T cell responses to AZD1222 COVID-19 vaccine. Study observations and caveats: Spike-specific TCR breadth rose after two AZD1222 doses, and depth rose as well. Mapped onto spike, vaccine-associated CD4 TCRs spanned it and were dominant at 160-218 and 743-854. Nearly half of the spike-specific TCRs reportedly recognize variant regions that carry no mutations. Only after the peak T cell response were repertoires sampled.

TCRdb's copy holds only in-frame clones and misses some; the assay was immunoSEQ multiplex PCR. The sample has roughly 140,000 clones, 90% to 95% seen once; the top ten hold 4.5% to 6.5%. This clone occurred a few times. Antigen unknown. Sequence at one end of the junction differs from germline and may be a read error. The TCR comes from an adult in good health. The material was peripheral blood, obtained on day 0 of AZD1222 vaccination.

The CDR3 region has the DNA TGTGCCAGCAGCTTAGCAGCAGGACTAGCGAACAAGGAGCAGTTCTTC. Residues: CASSLAAGLANKEQFF. This sequence joins TRBV7-9 and TRBJ2-1; TRBD2 matches at 9 bases. CDR1 and CDR2 (germline): SEHNR, FQNEAQ (reference sequence). This CDR3 comprises 16 residues.